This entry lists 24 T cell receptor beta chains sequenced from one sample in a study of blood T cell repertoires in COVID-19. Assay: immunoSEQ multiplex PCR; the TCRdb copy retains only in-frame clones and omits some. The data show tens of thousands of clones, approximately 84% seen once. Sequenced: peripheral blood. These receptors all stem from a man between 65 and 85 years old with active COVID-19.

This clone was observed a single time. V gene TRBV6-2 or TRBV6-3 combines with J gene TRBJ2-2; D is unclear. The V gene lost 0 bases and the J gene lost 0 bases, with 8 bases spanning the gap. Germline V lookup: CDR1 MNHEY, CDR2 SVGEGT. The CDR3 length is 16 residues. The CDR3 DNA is TGTGCCAGCAGTTACTCGAGGCGGACGAACACCGGGGAGCTGTTTTTT. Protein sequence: CASSYSRRTNTGELFF.

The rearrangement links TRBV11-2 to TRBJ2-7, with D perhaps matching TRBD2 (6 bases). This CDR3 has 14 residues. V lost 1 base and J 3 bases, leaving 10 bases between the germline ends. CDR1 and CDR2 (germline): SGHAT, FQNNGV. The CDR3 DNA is TGTGCCAGCAGCTTAGGCCTGACTAGCTACGAGCAGTACTTC. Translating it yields CASSLGLTSYEQYF.

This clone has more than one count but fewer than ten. In nucleotides, the CDR3 is TGCGCCAGCAGCCCAATGCAAGGGGAGGCTTGGGGCTACACCTTC. This encodes CASSPMQGEAWGYTF. V is TRBV4-3 and J is TRBJ1-2; maybe TRBD1 (5 bases). V dropped 4 bases and J dropped 8 bases, with 20 bases sitting between them. The CDR3 has 15 amino acids. CDR1 is LGHNA and CDR2 is YSLEER in the germline V gene.

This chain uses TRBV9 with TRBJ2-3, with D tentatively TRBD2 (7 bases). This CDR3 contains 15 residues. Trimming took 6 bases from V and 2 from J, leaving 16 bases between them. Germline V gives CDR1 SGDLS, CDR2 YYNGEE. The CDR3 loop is CASNRAGEVTDTQYF. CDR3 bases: TGTGCCAGCAACAGGGCGGGAGAGGTCACAGATACGCAGTATTTT. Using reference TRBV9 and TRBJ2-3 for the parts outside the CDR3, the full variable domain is DSGVTQTPKHLITATGQRVTLRCSPRSGDLSVYWYQQSLDQGLQFLIQYYNGEERAKGNILERFSAQQFPDLHSELNLSSLELGDSALYFCASNRAGEVTDTQYFGPGTRLTVL.

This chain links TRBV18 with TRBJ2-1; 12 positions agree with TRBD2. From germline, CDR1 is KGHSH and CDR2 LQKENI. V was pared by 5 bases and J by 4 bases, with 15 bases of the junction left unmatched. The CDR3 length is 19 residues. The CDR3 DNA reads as TGTGCCAGCTCATTAACGCTTGTTCTAGCGGGAGGGATGTACAATGAGCAGTTCTTC. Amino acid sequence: CASSLTLVLAGGMYNEQFF.

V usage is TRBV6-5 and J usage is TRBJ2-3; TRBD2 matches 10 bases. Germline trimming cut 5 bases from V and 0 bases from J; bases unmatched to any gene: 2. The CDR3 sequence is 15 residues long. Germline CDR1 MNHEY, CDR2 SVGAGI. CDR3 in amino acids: CASSLSGRSTDTQYF. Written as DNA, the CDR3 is TGTGCCAGCAGTCTTAGCGGGAGGAGCACAGATACGCAGTATTTT.

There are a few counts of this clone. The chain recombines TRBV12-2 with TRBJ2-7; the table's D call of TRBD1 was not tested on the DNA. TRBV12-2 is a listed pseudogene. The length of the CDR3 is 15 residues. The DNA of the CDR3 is TGTGCAAGTCGCTTCGACTCGGTGGGGCACTACGAGCAGTACTTC. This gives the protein CASRFDSVGHYEQYF.

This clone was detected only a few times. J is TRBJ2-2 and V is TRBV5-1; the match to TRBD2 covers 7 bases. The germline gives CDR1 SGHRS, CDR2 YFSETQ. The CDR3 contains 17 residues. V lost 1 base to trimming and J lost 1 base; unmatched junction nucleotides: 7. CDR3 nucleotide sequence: TGCGCCAGCAGCTTGCTCCCGACTAGCAGGAACACCGGGGAGCTGTTTTTT. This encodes CASSLLPTSRNTGELFF.

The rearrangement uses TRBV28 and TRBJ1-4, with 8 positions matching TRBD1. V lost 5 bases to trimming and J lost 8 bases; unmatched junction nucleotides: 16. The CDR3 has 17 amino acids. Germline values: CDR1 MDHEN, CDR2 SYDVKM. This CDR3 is CASSPLLGAGGREKLFF. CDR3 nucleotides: TGTGCCAGCAGTCCATTACTCGGGGCAGGGGGCAGGGAAAAACTGTTTTTT.

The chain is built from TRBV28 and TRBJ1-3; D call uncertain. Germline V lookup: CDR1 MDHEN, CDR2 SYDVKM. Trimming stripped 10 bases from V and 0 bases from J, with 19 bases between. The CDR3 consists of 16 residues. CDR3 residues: CATRPLTPDSGNTIYF. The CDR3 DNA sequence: TGTGCCACCAGACCCCTGACTCCCGACTCTGGAAACACCATATATTTT. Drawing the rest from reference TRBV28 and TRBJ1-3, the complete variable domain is DVKVTQSSRYLVKRTGEKVFLECVQDMDHENMFWYRQDPGLGLRLIYFSYDVKMKEKGDIPEGYSVSREKKERFSLILESASTNQTSMYLCATRPLTPDSGNTIYFGEGSWLTVV.

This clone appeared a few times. The CDR3 DNA is TGCGCCAGCAGCTTGCGACCCCCGGGACTAGCGGGAGACACAGATACGCAGTATTTT. Amino acid sequence: CASSLRPPGLAGDTDTQYF. This chain uses TRBV5-1 with TRBJ2-3, with 14 bases identical to TRBD2. This CDR3 has 19 residues. V was pared by 1 base and J by 2 bases, with 9 bases of the junction left unmatched. Germline CDR1 and CDR2: SGHRS and YFSETQ.

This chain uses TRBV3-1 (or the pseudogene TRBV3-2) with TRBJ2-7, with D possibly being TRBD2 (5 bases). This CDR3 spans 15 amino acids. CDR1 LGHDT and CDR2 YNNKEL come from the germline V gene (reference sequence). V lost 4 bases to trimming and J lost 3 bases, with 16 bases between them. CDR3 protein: CASSPGTSSYYEQYF. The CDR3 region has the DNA TGTGCCAGCAGCCCCGGCACTAGTTCCTACTACGAGCAGTACTTC.

The CDR3 DNA sequence: TGTGCCAGCAGCTCTGGGGGGTCCTACGAGCAGTACTTC. It is translated as CASSSGGSYEQYF. The chain couples TRBV11-3 to TRBJ2-7; possible D gene TRBD2, 6 bases. The CDR3 spans 13 residues. The V end was cut by 4 bases, the J end by 1 base, with 8 bases between. The germline CDR1 and CDR2 sequences are SGHNT and YENEEA.

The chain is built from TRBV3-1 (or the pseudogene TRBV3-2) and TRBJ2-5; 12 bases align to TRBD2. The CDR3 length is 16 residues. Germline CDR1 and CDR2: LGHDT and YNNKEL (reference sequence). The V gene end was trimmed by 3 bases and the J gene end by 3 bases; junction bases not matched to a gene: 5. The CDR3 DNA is TGTGCCAGCAGCCAGGGGGGACTAGCGGGTAAAGAGACCCAGTACTTC. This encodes CASSQGGLAGKETQYF.

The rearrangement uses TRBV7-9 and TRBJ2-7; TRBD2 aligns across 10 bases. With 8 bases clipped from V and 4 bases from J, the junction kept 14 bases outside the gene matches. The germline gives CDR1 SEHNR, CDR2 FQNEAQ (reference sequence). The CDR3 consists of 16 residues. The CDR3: CASGLGSGRNTYEQYF. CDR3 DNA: TGTGCCAGCGGCCTCGGTAGCGGGAGGAATACTTACGAGCAGTACTTC.

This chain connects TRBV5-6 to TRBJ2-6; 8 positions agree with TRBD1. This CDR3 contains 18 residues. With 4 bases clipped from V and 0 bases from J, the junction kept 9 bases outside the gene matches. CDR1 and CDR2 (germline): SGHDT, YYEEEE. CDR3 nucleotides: TGTGCCAGCAGCCCACCCGACAGGGGAAGCTCTGGGGCCAACGTCCTGACTTTC. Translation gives CASSPPDRGSSGANVLTF. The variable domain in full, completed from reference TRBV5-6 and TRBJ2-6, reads DAGVTQSPTHLIKTRGQQVTLRCSPKSGHDTVSWYQQALGQGPQFIFQYYEEEERQRGNFPDRFSGHQFPNYSSELNVNALLLGDSALYLCASSPPDRGSSGANVLTFGAGSRLTVL.

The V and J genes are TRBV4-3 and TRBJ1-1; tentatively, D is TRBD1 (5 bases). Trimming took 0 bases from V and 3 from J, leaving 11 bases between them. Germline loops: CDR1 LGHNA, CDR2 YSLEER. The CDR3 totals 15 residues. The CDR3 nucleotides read TGCGCCAGCAGCCAAGATTTGATAGGGGACACTGAAGCTTTCTTT. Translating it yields CASSQDLIGDTEAFF.

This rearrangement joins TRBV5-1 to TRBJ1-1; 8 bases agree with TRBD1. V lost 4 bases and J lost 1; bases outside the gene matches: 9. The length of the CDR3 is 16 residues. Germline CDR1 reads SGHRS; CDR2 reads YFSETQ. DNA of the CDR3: TGCGCCAGCAGCGCCAAACCCGGGACAGGGAACACTGAAGCTTTCTTT. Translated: CASSAKPGTGNTEAFF.

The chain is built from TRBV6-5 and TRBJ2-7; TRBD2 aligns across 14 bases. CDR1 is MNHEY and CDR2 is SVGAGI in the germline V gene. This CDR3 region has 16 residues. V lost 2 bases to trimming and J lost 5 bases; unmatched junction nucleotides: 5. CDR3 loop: CASSYGSGLAGDEQYF. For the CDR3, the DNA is TGTGCCAGCAGTTACGGATCGGGACTAGCGGGAGACGAGCAGTACTTC.

DNA for the CDR3: TGTGCCAGTAGTATTCAGGGGAACACCGGGGAGCTGTTTTTT. Its protein is CASSIQGNTGELFF. This sequence joins TRBV19 and TRBJ2-2; a possible D gene is TRBD1 (5 bases). Germline loops: CDR1 LNHDA, CDR2 SQIVND (reference sequence). The CDR3 loop spans 14 amino acids. V was pared by 3 bases and J by 1 base, with 6 bases between.

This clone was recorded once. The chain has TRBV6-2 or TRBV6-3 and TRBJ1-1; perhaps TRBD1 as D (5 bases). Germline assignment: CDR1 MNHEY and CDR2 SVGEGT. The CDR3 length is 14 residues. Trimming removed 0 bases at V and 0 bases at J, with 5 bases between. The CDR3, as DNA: TGTGCCAGCAGTTACTCGGGGCTGAACACTGAAGCTTTCTTT. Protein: CASSYSGLNTEAFF.

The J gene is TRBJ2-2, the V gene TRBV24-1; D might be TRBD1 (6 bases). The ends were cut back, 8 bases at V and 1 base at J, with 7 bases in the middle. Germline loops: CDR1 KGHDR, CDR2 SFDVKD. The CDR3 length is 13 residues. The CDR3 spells CATTGQNTGELFF. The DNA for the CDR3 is TGTGCCACCACGGGACAGAACACCGGGGAGCTGTTTTTT.

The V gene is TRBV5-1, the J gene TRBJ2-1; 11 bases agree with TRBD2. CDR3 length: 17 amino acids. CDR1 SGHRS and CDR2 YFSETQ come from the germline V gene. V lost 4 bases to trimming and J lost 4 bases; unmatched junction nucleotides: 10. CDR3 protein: CASSARLAGGPYNEQFF. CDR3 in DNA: TGCGCCAGCAGCGCTAGATTAGCGGGAGGGCCATACAATGAGCAGTTCTTC.

For the CDR3, the DNA is TGTGCCAGCAGCCTGGACAGGGAAACTGAAGCTTTCTTT. It yields the protein CASSLDRETEAFF. This chain uses TRBV7-3 with TRBJ1-1; 8 bases match TRBD1. Germline CDR1 reads SGHTA; CDR2 reads FQGTGA. V lost 5 bases, J lost 5 bases, and 4 bases stayed unmatched. CDR3 length equals 13 residues.